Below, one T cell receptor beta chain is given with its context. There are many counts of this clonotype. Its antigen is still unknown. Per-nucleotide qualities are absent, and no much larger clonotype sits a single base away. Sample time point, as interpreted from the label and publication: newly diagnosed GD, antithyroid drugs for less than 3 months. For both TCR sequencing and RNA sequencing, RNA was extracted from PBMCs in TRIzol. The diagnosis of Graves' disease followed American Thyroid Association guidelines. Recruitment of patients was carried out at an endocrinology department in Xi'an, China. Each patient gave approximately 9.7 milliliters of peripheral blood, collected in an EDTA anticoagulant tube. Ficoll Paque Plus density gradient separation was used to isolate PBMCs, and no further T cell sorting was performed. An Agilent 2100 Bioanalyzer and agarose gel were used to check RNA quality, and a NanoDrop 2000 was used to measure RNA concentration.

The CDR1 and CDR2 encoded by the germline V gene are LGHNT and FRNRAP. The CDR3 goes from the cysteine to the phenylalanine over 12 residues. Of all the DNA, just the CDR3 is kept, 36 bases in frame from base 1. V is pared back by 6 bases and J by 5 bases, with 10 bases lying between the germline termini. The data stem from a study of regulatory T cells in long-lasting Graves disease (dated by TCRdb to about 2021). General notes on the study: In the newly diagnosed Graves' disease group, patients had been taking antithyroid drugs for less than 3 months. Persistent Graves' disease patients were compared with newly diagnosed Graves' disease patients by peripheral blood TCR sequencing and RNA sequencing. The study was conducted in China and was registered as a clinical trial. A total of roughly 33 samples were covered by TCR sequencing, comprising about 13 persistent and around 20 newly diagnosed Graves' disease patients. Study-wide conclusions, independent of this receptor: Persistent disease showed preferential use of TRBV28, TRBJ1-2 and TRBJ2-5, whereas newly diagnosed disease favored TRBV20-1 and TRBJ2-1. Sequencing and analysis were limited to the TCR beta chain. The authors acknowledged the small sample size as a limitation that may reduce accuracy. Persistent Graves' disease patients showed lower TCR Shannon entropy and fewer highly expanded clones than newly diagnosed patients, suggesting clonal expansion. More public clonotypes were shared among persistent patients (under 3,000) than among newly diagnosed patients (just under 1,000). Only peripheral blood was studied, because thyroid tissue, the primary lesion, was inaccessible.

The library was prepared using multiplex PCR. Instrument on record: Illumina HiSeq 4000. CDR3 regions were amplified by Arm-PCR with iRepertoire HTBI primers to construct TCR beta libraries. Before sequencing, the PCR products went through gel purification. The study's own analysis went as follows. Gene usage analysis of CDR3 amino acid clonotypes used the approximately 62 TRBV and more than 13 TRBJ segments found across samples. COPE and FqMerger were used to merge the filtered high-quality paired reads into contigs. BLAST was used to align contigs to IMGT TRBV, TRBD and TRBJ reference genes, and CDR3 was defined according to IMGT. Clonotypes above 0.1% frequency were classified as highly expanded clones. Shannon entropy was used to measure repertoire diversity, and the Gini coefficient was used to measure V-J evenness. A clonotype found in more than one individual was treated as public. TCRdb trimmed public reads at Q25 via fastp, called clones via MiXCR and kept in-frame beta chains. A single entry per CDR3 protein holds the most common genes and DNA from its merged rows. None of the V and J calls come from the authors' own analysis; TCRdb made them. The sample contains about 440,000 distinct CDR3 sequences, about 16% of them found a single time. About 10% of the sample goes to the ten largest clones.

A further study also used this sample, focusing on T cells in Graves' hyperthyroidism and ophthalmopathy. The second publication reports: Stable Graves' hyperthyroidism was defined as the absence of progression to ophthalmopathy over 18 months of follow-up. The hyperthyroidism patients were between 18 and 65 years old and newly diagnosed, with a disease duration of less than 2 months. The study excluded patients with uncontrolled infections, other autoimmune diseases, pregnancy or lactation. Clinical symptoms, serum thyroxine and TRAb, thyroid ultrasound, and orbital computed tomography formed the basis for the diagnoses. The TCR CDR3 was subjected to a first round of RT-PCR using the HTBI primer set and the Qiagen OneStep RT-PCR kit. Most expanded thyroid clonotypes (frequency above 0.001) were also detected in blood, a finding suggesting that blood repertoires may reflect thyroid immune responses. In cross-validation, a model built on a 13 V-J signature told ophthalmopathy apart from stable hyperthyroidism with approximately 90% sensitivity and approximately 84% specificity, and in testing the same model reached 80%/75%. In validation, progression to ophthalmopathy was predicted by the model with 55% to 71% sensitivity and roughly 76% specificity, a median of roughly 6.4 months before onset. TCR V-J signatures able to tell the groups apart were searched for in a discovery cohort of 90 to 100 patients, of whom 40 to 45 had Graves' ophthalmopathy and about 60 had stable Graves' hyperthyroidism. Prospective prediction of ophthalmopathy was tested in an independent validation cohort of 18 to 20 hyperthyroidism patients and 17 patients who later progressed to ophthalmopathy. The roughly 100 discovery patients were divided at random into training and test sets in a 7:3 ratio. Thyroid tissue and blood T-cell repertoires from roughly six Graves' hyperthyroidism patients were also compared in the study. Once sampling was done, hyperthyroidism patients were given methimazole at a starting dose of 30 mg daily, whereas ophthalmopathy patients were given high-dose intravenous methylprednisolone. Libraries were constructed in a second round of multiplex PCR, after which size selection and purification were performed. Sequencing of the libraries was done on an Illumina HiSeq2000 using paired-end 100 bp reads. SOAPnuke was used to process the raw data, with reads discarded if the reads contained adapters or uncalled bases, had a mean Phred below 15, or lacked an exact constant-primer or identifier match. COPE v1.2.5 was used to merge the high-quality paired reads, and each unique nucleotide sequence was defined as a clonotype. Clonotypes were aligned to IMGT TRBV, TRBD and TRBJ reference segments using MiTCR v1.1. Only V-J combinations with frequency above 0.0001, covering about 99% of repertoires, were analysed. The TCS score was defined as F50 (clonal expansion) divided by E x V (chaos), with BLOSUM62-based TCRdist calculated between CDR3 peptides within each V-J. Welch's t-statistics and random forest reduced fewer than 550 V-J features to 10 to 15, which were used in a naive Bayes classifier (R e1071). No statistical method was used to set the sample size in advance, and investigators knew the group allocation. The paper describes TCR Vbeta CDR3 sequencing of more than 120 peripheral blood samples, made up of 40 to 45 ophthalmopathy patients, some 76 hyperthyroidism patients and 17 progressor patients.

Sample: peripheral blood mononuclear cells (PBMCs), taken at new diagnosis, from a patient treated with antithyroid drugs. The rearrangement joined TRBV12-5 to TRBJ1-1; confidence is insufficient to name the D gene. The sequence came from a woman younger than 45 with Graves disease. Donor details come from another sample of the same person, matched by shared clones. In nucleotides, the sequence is TGTGCTAGTGGCCCCCCGGGAACTGAAGCTTTCTTT. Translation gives CASGPPGTEAFF.